These 5 T cell receptor beta chains were all obtained from the same sample, sequenced in a study of T-cell memory formation after mild COVID-19. In TCRdb, the 5' RACE reads were re-called with MiXCR into one record per CDR3 protein. The profile shows about 440,000 distinct CDR3 sequences, around 20% of them singletons. Sequenced sample: PBMCs or a T cell subset sorted from them (not recorded which). The receptor source for this set is an adult woman who had mild COVID-19 (a few samples of this study predate the infection). Cell type and time point are not known.

This clonotype showed up just a few times. The rearrangement joins TRBV12-3 or TRBV12-4 to TRBJ2-2; perhaps D is TRBD1 or TRBD2 (7 bases each). Trimming pared 8 bases from V and 5 bases from J, leaving 15 bases between. This CDR3 spans 14 amino acids. The CDR3 loop is CASGPGGGTGELFF. DNA of the CDR3: TGTGCCAGCGGCCCAGGGGGGGGGACCGGGGAGCTGTTTTTT.

The V call is TRBV24-1, the J call TRBJ2-7; D perhaps matches TRBD1 (5 bases). The CDR3 spans 15 residues. V shed 3 bases and J shed 2 bases, with 13 bases lying between them. Germline CDR1 reads KGHDR; CDR2 reads SFDVKD. The CDR3 nucleotides read TGTGCCACCAGTGATCCTAAAGGGGCGGCCTACGAGCAGTACTTC. Protein sequence: CATSDPKGAAYEQYF.

This clonotype turned up a few times. The V and J genes are TRBV4-2 and TRBJ2-7; TRBD1 matches at 7 bases. The CDR3 covers 14 residues. Germline trimming cut 4 bases from V and 2 bases from J; bases unmatched to any gene: 5. Germline V gene sequence: CDR1 LGHNA, CDR2 YNFKEQ. CDR3 in DNA: TGTGCCAGCAGCCGGACAGGCGACACCTACGAGCAGTACTTC. Residues: CASSRTGDTYEQYF.

The chain uses TRBV7-3 and TRBJ2-6; a weak D match, TRBD1 (6 bases). V lost 2 bases to trimming and J lost 4 bases, with 12 bases between them. CDR1 and CDR2 (germline): SGHTA, FQGTGA. The CDR3 is 16 residues long. For the CDR3, the DNA is TGTGCCAGCAGCTTACAGGGGAGAAGCGGGGCCAACGTCCTGACTTTC. Its translation: CASSLQGRSGANVLTF.

This rearrangement joins TRBV28 to TRBJ1-1; D is perhaps TRBD1 (5 bases). The germline V gene encodes CDR1 MDHEN and CDR2 SYDVKM. V was pared by 3 bases and J by 7 bases, with 15 bases between. The CDR3 covers 14 residues. CDR3 nucleotide sequence: TGTGCCAGCAGTTTTTTCTTCGGGGGTCGTGAAGCTTTCTTT. This sequence encodes CASSFFFGGREAFF.